This T cell receptor (beta chain) was identified in a study of cytomegalovirus exposure and HLA in healthy donors. In germline, CDR1 is MNHEY, CDR2 SVGAGI. There are 15 residues in the CDR3. The V and J ends lost 5 bases and 4 bases, in that order; junction bases with no gene match: 8. Study conclusions and caveats: CMV serostatus was the only immune exposure information that was available. The analysis excluded some indistinguishable V segments, including TRBV6-2 and TRBV6-3. Several of the most significant clusters appeared, in a later analysis, to be linked to common viral pathogens.

A word on this clone: Its target is unknown.

Vbeta (60) and Jbeta (13) primers were used in the PCR. Clones were read by immunoSEQ multiplex PCR, and TCRdb kept only the in-frame ones, dropping some. The sample contains around 140,000 clones, 76% of which appear only once. Specimen: PBMCs. V and J are TRBV6-5 and TRBJ2-5; 9 bases are shared with TRBD2. This receptor was obtained from a female donor in good health and CMV-seropositive. CDR3 protein: CASSRYPAGGETQYF. CDR3 in DNA: TGTGCCAGCAGTAGATACCCAGCGGGAGGAGAGACCCAGTACTTC.